This TCR beta chain was recovered during a study of blood T cell repertoires in COVID-19. V gave up 2 bases and J gave up 2 bases, with 11 bases separating them. There are 15 residues in the CDR3. Per the germline V gene, CDR1 is SGHRS and CDR2 is YFSETQ. Method: immunoSEQ multiplex PCR; TCRdb's copy keeps in-frame clones and lacks some. Of approximately 220,000 clones listed, around four fifths were seen once; the top ten hold 5.1%. This rearrangement joins TRBV5-1 to TRBJ2-1; weak D call: TRBD2 (5 bases). This receptor was identified in an older woman who had recovered from COVID-19. Sequenced material: peripheral blood. This CDR3 reads CASSLGGEPYNEQFF. DNA of the CDR3: TGCGCCAGCAGCTTAGGAGGAGAACCCTACAATGAGCAGTTCTTC. Combining the CDR3 with reference TRBV5-1 and TRBJ2-1 gives the whole variable domain KAGVTQTPRYLIKTRGQQVTLSCSPISGHRSVSWYQQTPGQGLQFLFEYFSETQRNKGNFPGRFSGRQFSNSRSEMNVSTLELGDSALYLCASSLGGEPYNEQFFGPGTRLTVL.